A selection of T cell receptor beta chains follows, all from one sample in a study of cytomegalovirus exposure and HLA in healthy donors. Data came from immunoSEQ multiplex PCR; TCRdb stores just in-frame clones and leaves some out. The data show 120,000 or so clones, approximately 86% seen once. The sample comprised PBMCs. The receptors stem from a man in his forties in good health and CMV-seronegative. Both conserved end residues are part of each CDR3. The D gene is left open where the match is weak. A clone size is listed for some rows: how often the clone was seen (once, few, many), or a class if it is expanded.

TRBV18	.	.	TRBJ1-5	TGTGCCAGCTCACCACGTGGGGAGGCACGTCAGCCCCAGCATTTT	CASSPRGEARQPQHF
TRBV7-9	.	once	TRBJ1-1	TGTGCCAGCAGCCGAATGACAGGAGCGAACACTGAAGCTTTCTTT	CASSRMTGANTEAFF
TRBV4-1	TRBD1	.	TRBJ1-1	TGCGCCAGCAGCCAAGACCTAGGTGTGACAGGGAGAAGAAACACTGAAGCTTTCTTT	CASSQDLGVTGRRNTEAFF
TRBV29-1	.	.	TRBJ1-1	TGCAGCGTTGAGAGGGCCACTAAAGAAGCTTTCTTT	CSVERATKEAFF
TRBV6-5	TRBD2	.	TRBJ2-1	TGTGCCAGCAGCCGTCGGGAGGCCTACAATGAGCAGTTCTTC	CASSRREAYNEQFF
TRBV4-2	.	.	TRBJ1-1	TGTGCCAGCAGCCAAGATAGTTTGGCAGGGGCAGCTTTCTTT	CASSQDSLAGAAFF
TRBV5-8	.	.	TRBJ1-5	TGTGCCAGCAGCTTCCGGTTCCAAAGTCCGCCCCAGCATTTT	CASSFRFQSPPQHF
TRBV7-2	.	.	TRBJ1-2	TGTGCCAGCAGCCCTCCCGGGGGGGATAATGGCTACACCTTC	CASSPPGGDNGYTF
TRBV20-1	.	.	TRBJ1-2	TGCAGTGCTACAGGGGCTAGGGGCTACACCTTC	CSATGARGYTF
TRBV6-5	.	.	TRBJ2-1	TGTGCCAGCAGTTATAGAGCTAGCTCCTACAATGAGCAGTTCTTC	CASSYRASSYNEQFF
TRBV5-6	.	.	TRBJ2-5	TGTGCCAGCAGCTTGGCCCAGGGTCAAGAGACCCAGTACTTC	CASSLAQGQETQYF
TRBV29-1	.	.	TRBJ1-1	TGCAGCGTTGAAGAGGGGTGGGGGGGCGGTGAAGCTTTCTTT	CSVEEGWGGGEAFF
TRBV7-6	TRBD1	once	TRBJ2-7	TGTGCCAGCAGCTCCGGTGTGTGGGGACAGCTGGACTACGAGCAGTACTTC	CASSSGVWGQLDYEQYF
TRBV7-8	.	.	TRBJ2-1	TGTGCCAGCTTGAGCTCCTACAATGAGCAGTTCTTC	CASLSSYNEQFF
TRBV15	TRBD2	.	TRBJ2-5	TGTGCCACCAGCAGGGGAGGTAGCGGGGCTCAGAAAGAGACCCAGTACTTC	CATSRGGSGAQKETQYF
TRBV29-1	.	.	TRBJ1-4	TGCAGCGTTCAGGGAAATAATGAAAAACTGTTTTTT	CSVQGNNEKLFF
TRBV6-1	TRBD1	few	TRBJ1-6	TGTGCCAGCAATAGAGGGACAGAGAATTCACCCCTCCACTTT	CASNRGTENSPLHF
TRBV6-5	.	.	TRBJ2-2	TGTGCCAGCATGTGGGGGGGCTTAACCGGGGAGCTGTTTTTT	CASMWGGLTGELFF
TRBV5-1	.	once	TRBJ2-3	TGCGCCAGCAGTCCCCAAGCTAGCACAGATACGCAGTATTTT	CASSPQASTDTQYF
TRBV5-1	.	.	TRBJ2-7	TGCGCCAGCAGCTTGGAAGGGGACACAGCCTACGAGCAGTACTTC	CASSLEGDTAYEQYF
TRBV4-1	TRBD1	.	TRBJ2-7	TGCGCCAGCAGCCAAGTAGGTCTCGCGGGACAGGGGATCAACGAGCAGTACTTC	CASSQVGLAGQGINEQYF
TRBV7-2	.	.	TRBJ1-2	TGTGCCAGCAGGTATCAGGGAACCTATGGCTACACCTTC	CASRYQGTYGYTF
TRBV5-4	.	.	TRBJ2-3	TGTGCCAGCAGCCCGGAGGCCTGGAGCACAGATACGCAGTATTTT	CASSPEAWSTDTQYF
TRBV2	TRBD1	.	TRBJ1-5	TGTGCCAGCAGGGGGACAGAGGATCAGCCCCAGCATTTT	CASRGTEDQPQHF
TRBV7-2	.	.	TRBJ1-1	TGTGCCAGCATCCTCGACAGGATCAACACTGAAGCTTTCTTT	CASILDRINTEAFF
TRBV7-6	TRBD1	.	TRBJ1-1	TGTGCCAGCAGCCACGGACAGGGGGCGAGATCTGAAGCTTTCTTT	CASSHGQGARSEAFF
TRBV15	TRBD1	.	TRBJ2-7	TGTGCCACCGGACCTGACAGGGGGCTTTACGAGCAGTACTTC	CATGPDRGLYEQYF
TRBV5-1	TRBD1	.	TRBJ1-5	TGCGCCAGCAGCTTGGGACAGGGCTTCAATCAGCCCCAGCATTTT	CASSLGQGFNQPQHF
TRBV5-1	TRBD2	.	TRBJ2-3	TGCGCCAGCAGAATGTTACGAGGTCCTAGCGGGACCTCTCGCACAGATACGCAGTATTTT	CASRMLRGPSGTSRTDTQYF
TRBV4-1	TRBD2	.	TRBJ2-1	TGCGCCAGCAGCCCACTGAGCGGGGGCCCCCAGGGAGAGCAGTTCTTC	CASSPLSGGPQGEQFF
TRBV18	.	.	TRBJ2-5	TGTGCCAGCTCACCACGTAACGAGGCCCAGTACTTC	CASSPRNEAQYF
TRBV29-1	.	.	TRBJ1-2	TGCAGCGTTGCTACAGGGTCTTATGGCTACACCTTC	CSVATGSYGYTF
TRBV5-1	TRBD1	.	TRBJ1-4	TGCGCCAGCAGCTGGGAAGGGGGCAATGAAAAACTGTTTTTT	CASSWEGGNEKLFF